In this sample, the clone carrying this T cell receptor beta chain turned up many times. This entry is derived from a study of regulatory T cells in long-lasting Graves disease. Germline assignment: CDR1 LGHNA and CDR2 YSLEER. After removal of 3 bases from V and 4 bases from J, the junction contained 6 bases not matched to a gene. The CDR3 runs 15 residues. Both iRepertoire HTBI primers and Arm-PCR of CDR3 regions were used to build the TCR beta libraries. From the multiplex PCR reads, TCRdb called clonotypes with MiXCR, one entry per CDR3 protein. This table holds approximately 350,000 distinct CDR3 sequences, roughly 10% found once. The time point: newly diagnosed GD, antithyroid drugs for less than 3 months. PBMC RNA served as the TCR library source. This sample also belongs to another study, concerning T cells in Graves' hyperthyroidism and ophthalmopathy. That investigation notes: Orbital computed tomography and thyroid ultrasound, together with serum TRAb and thyroxine and clinical symptoms, were used for diagnoses. Blood held most thyroid clonotypes expanded above 0.001 frequency.

The sequencing used peripheral blood mononuclear cells (PBMCs), collected at new diagnosis, from a patient treated with antithyroid drugs. This receptor was obtained from a young woman with Graves disease. V is TRBV4-3 and J is TRBJ1-1, with 9 nucleotides matching TRBD1. In DNA, the CDR3 is TGCGCCAGCAGCCAGAAGGGACAGGGCATCACTGAAGCTTTCTTT. Protein sequence: CASSQKGQGITEAFF.